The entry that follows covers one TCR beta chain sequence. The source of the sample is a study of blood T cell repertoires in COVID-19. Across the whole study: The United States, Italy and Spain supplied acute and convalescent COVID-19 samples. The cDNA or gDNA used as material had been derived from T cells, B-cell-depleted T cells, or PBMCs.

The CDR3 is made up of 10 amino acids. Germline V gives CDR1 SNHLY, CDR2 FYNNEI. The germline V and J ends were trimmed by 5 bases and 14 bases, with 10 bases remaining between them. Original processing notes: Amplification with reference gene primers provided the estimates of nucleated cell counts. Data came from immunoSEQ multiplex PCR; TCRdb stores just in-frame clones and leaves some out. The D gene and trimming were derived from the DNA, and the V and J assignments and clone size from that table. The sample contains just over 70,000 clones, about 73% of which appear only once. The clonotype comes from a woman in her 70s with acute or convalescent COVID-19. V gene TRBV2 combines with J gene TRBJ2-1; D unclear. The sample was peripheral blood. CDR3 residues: CASSIRFEFF. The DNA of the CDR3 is TGTGCCAGCAGTATCAGGTTTGAGTTCTTC.